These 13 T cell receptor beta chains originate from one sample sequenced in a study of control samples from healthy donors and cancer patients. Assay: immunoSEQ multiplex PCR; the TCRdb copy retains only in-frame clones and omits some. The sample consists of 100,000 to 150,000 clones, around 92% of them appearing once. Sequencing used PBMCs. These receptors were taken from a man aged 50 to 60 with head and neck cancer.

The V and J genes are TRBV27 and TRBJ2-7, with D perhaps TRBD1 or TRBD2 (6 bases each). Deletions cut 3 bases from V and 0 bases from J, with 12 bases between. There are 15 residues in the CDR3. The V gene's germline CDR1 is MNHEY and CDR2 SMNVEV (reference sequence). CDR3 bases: TGTGCCAGCAGTTTCAGTGGGGGGCCCTCCTACGAGCAGTACTTC. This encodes CASSFSGGPSYEQYF.

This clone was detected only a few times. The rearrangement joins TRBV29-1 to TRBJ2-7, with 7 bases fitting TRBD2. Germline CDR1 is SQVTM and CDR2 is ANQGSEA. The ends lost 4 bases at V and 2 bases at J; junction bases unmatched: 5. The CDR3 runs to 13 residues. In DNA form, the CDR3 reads TGCAGCGTTGTCTCAGGGACTACCTACGAGCAGTACTTC. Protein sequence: CSVVSGTTYEQYF.

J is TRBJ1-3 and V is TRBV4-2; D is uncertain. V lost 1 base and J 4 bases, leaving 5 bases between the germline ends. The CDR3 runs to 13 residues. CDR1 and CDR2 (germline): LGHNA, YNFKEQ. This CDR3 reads CASSQGLGNTIYF. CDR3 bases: TGTGCCAGCAGCCAAGGTCTGGGAAACACCATATATTTT.

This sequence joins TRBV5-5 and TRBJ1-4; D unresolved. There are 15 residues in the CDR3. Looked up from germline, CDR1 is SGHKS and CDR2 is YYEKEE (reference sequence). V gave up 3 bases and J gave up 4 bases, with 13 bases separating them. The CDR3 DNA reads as TGTGCCAGCAGCTCGCTAGGCGGTCTTAATGAAAAACTGTTTTTT. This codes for CASSSLGGLNEKLFF.

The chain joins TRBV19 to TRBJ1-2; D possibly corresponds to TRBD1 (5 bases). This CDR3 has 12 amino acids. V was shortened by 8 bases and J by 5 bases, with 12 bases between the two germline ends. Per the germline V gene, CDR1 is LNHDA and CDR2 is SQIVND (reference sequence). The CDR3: CASSFDRYGYTF. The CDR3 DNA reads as TGTGCCAGTTCTTTCGACAGATATGGCTACACCTTC. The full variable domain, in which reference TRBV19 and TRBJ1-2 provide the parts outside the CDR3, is DGGITQSPKYLFRKEGQNVTLSCEQNLNHDAMYWYRQDPGQGLRLIYYSQIVNDFQKGDIAEGYSVSREKKESFPLTVTSAQKNPTAFYLCASSFDRYGYTFGSGTRLTVV.

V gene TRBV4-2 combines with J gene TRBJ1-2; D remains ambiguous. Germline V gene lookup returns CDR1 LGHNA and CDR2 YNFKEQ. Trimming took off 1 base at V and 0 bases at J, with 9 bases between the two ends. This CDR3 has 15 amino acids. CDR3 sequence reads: CASSQVPPTNYGYTF. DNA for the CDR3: TGTGCCAGCAGCCAAGTACCCCCTACTAACTATGGCTACACCTTC.

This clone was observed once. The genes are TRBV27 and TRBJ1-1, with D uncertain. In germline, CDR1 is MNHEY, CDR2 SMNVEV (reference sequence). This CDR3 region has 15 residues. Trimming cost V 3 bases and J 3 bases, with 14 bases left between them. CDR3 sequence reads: CASSFRAASHTEAFF. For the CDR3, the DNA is TGTGCCAGCAGTTTTAGGGCAGCAAGCCACACTGAAGCTTTCTTT.

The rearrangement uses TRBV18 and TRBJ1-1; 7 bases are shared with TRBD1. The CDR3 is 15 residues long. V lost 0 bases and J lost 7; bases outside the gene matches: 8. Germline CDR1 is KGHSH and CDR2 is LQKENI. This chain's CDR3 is CASSPPGRGGGEAFF. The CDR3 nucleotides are TGTGCCAGCTCACCACCAGGTAGAGGGGGCGGTGAAGCTTTCTTT.

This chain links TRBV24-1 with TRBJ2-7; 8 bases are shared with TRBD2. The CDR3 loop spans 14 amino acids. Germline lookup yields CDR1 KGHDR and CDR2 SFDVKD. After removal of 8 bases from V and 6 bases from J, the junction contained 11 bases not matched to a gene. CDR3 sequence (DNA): TGTGCCACCATGGGCCCGGGACTAGAGAGCGAGCAGTACTTC. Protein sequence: CATMGPGLESEQYF.

The CDR3 here is CASCGLGQGFGGYTF. The CDR3 nucleotides read TGCGCCAGCTGTGGACTCGGACAGGGCTTTGGTGGCTACACCTTC. The chain recombines TRBV10-2 with TRBJ1-2; 8 nucleotides agree with TRBD1. The CDR3 has 15 amino acids. Trimming removed 8 bases from V and 7 bases from J; junction bases left unmatched: 15. Germline V gene sequence: CDR1 WSHSY, CDR2 SAAADI.

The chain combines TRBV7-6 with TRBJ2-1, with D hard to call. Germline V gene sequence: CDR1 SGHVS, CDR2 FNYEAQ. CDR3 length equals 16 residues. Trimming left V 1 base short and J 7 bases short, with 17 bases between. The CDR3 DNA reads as TGTGCCAGCAGCTTAGGGTCATTAAGGGCAATAAATGAGCAGTTCTTC. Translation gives CASSLGSLRAINEQFF.

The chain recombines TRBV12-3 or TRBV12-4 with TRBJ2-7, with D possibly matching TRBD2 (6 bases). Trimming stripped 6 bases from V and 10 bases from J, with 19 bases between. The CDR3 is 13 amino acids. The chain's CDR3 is CASRAWGWDFQYF. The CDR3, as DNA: TGTGCCAGCAGGGCCTGGGGGTGGGACTTCCAGTACTTC.

CDR3: CSVQLRSRSTEQYF. The CDR3 DNA reads as TGCAGCGTTCAGTTACGGAGCCGGAGTACCGAGCAGTACTTC. The chain is built from TRBV29-1 and TRBJ2-7; D unclear. Looked up from germline, CDR1 is SQVTM and CDR2 is ANQGSEA. V was pared by 5 bases and J by 6 bases, with 20 bases between. The CDR3 covers 14 residues.